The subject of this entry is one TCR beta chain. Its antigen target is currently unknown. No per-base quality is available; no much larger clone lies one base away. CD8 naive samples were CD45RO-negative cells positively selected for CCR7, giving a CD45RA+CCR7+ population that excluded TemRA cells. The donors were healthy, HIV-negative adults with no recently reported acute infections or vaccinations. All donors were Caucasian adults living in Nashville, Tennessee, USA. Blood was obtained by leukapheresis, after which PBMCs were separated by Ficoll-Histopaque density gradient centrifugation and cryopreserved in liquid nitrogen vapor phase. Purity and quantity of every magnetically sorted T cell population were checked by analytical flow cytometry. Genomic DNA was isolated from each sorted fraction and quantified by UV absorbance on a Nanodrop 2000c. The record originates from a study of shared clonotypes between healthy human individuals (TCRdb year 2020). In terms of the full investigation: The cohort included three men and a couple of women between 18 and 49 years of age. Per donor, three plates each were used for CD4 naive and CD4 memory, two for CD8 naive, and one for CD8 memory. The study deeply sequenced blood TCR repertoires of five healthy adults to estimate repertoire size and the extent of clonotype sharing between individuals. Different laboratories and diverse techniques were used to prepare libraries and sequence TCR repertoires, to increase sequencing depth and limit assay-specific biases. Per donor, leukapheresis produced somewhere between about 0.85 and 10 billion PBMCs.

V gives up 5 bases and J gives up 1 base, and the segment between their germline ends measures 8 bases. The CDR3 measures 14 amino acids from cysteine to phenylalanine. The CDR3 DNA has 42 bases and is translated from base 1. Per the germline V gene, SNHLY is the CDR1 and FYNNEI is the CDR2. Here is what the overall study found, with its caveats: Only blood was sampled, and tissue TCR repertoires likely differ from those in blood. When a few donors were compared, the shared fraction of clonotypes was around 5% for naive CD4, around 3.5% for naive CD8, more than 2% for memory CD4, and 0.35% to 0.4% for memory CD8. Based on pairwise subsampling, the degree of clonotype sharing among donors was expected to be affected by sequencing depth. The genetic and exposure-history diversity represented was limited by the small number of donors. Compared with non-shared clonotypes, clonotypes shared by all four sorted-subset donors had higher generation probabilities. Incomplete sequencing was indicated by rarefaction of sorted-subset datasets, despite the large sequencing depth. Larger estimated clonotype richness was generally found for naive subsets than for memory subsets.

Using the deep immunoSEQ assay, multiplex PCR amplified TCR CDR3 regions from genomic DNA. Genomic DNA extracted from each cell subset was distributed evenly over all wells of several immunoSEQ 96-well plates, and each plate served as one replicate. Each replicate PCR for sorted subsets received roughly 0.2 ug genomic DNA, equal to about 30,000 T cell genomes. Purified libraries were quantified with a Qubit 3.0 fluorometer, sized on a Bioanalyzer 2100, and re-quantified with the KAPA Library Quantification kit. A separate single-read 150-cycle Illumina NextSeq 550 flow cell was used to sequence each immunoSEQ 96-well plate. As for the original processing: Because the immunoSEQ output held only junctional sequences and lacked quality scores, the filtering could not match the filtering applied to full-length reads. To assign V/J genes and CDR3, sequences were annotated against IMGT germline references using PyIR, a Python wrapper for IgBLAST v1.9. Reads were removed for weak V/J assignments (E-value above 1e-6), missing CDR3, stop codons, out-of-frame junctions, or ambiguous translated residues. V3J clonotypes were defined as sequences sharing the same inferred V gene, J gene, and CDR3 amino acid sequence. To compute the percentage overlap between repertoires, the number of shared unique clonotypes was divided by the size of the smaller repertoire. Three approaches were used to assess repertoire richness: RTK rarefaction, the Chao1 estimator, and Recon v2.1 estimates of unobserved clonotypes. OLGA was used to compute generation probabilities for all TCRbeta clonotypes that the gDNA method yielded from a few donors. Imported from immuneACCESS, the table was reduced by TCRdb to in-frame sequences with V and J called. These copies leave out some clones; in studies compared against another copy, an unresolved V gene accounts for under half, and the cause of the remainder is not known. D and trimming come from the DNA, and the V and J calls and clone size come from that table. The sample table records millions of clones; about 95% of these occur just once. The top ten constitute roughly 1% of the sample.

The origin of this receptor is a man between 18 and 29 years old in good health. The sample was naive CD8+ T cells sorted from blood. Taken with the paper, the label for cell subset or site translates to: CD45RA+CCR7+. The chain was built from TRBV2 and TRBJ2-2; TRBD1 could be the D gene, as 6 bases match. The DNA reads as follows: TGTGCCAGCAGTCCGGGACAGAACACCGGGGAGCTGTTTTTT. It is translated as CASSPGQNTGELFF.